These 3 T cell receptor beta chains were all obtained from the same sample, sequenced in a study of blood T cell repertoires in COVID-19. Sequencing was performed with immunoSEQ multiplex PCR; in TCRdb, only in-frame clones are kept and a portion is missing. The profile shows approximately 240,000 clones, approximately 79% of them singletons. The sequenced sample consisted of peripheral blood. Source of these receptors: a woman aged 40 to 55 with active or convalescent COVID-19.

V gene TRBV28 combines with J gene TRBJ2-7, with D possibly matching TRBD1 (7 bases). CDR3 length: 16 amino acids. The V and J ends lost 3 bases and 9 bases respectively, with 24 bases between them. Germline CDR1 MDHEN, CDR2 SYDVKM. The chain's CDR3 is CASSFPLDREDYGQYF. In DNA, the CDR3 is TGTGCCAGCAGTTTCCCCCTTGACAGGGAGGACTATGGGCAGTACTTC.

The chain recombines TRBV7-2 with TRBJ2-1, with a weak D call TRBD1 (5 bases). The V end was cut by 6 bases, the J end by 9 bases, with 9 bases between. CDR3 length: 11 residues. Germline V gene lookup returns CDR1 SGHTA and CDR2 FQGNSA. This CDR3 reads CASRLTAEQFF. The CDR3 bases are TGTGCCAGCAGGCTGACAGCTGAGCAGTTCTTC.

This clone was found a few times. V is TRBV19 and J is TRBJ1-1; a possible D gene is TRBD1 (5 bases). Germline assignment: CDR1 LNHDA and CDR2 SQIVND (reference sequence). Between the trimmed V and J ends, which lost 8 bases and 3 bases, there was a span of 16 bases. This CDR3 has 14 residues. CDR3 DNA: TGTGCCAGTTCGTGGCAGGGCTGGGACACTGAAGCTTTCTTT. This translates into CASSWQGWDTEAFF.